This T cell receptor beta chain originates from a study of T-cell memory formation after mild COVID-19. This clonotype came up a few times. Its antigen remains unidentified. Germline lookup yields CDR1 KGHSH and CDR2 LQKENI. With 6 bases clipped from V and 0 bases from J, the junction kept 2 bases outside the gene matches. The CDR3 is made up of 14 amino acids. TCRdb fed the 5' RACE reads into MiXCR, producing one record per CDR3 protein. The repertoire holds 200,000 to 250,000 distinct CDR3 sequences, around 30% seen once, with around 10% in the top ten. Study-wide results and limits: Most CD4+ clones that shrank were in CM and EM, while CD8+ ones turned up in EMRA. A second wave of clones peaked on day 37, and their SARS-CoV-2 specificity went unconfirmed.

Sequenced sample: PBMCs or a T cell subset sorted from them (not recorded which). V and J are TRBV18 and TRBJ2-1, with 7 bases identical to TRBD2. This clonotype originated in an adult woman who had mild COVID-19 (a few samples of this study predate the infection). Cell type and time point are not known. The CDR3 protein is CASSGGSSYNEQFF. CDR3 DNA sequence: TGTGCCAGCTCCGGCGGGAGCTCCTACAATGAGCAGTTCTTC.